This TCR beta chain emerged from a study of T cells after yellow fever vaccination. Study observations and caveats: Secondary responses were weaker yet peaked faster, day 5 versus 15. Most clones from primary vaccination resurfaced after the booster (around 95% CD4, around 89% CD8). Although most clonotypes did not, a small share appeared in both CD4 and CD8 compartments.

Trimming pared 0 bases from V and 7 bases from J, leaving 10 bases between. The CDR3 spans 14 residues. Germline values: CDR1 SGHAT, CDR2 FQNNGV. TCRdb reprocessed the 5' RACE reads with MiXCR, giving one entry per CDR3 protein. Here the sample spans 95,000 to 150,000 distinct CDR3 sequences, more than 7.5% being singletons. For this clonotype: Its antigen is still unknown.

The specimen comprised CD8+ T cells sorted from PBMCs, sampled on the day of the yellow fever booster vaccination. The source of this sequence is a man aged 18 to 29 who received the YFV17D yellow fever vaccine. The genes are TRBV11-2 and TRBJ1-5, with D possibly being TRBD1 (6 bases). In DNA form, the CDR3 reads TGTGCCAGCAGCTTAGAGGCAGGGGCGCAGCCCCAGCATTTT. Residues: CASSLEAGAQPQHF.